This record covers a single T cell receptor beta chain. This entry is derived from a study of blood T cell repertoires in COVID-19. Some clones are missing from TCRdb's copy, which holds only in-frame ones; the method was immunoSEQ multiplex PCR. The sample includes under 90,000 clones, around 90% seen only once; the top ten take roughly 5.4%. The germline V gene has CDR1 MDHEN and CDR2 SYDVKM. V lost 7 bases to trimming and J lost 2 bases; unmatched junction nucleotides: 7. The CDR3 is 14 amino acids. The chain carries TRBV28 and TRBJ1-2, with 7 bases lining up with TRBD1. Sequencing input: peripheral blood. This sequence was found in a man between 60 and 75 years old with acute or convalescent COVID-19. The CDR3 loop reads CASTLGGGNYGYTF. DNA of the CDR3: TGTGCCAGCACCCTAGGGGGCGGGAACTATGGCTACACCTTC.